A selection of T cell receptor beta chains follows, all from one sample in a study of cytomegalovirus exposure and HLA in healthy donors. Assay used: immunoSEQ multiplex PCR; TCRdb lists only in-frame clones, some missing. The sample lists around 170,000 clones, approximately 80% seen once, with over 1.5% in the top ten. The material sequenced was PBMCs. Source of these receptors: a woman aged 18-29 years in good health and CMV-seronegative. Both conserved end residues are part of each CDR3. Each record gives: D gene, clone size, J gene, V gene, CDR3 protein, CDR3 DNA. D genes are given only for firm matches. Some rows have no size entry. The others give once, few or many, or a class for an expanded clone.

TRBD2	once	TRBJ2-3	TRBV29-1	CSVFDTREGGDGTDTQYF	TGCAGCGTTTTTGACACCCGGGAGGGAGGGGACGGCACAGATACGCAGTATTTT
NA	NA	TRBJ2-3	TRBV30	CAWSVAGSSADTQYF	TGTGCCTGGAGTGTCGCAGGGTCTAGCGCAGATACGCAGTATTTT
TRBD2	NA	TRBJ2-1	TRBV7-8	CASSPAGGRGREQFF	TGTGCCAGCAGTCCGGCGGGGGGGCGAGGGCGTGAGCAGTTCTTC
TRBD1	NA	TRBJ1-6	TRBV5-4	CASSFTIGQVDSPLHF	TGTGCCAGCAGCTTTACCATAGGACAGGTGGATTCACCCCTCCACTTT
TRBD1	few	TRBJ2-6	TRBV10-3	CAISEWEGGAGANVLTF	TGTGCCATCAGTGAGTGGGAAGGGGGCGCTGGGGCCAACGTCCTGACTTTC
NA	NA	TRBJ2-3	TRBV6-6	CASSFGTDTQYF	TGTGCCAGCAGTTTCGGCACAGATACGCAGTATTTT
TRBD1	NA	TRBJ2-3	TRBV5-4	CASSLPNRGITDTQYF	TGTGCCAGCAGCCTGCCGAACAGGGGAATCACAGATACGCAGTATTTT
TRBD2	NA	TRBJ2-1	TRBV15	CATSVLRGGSYNEQFF	TGTGCCACCAGCGTCTTACGGGGGGGCAGCTACAATGAGCAGTTCTTC
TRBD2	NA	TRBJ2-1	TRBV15	CATSRDGTSGPNEQFF	TGTGCCACCAGCAGAGATGGGACTAGCGGCCCCAATGAGCAGTTCTTC
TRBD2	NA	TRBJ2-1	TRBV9	CASSARPGLPKNEQFF	TGTGCCAGCAGCGCGAGACCGGGACTACCCAAAAATGAGCAGTTCTTC
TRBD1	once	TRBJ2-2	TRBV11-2	CASSQASGQGRRELFF	TGTGCCAGCAGCCAAGCCTCGGGACAGGGTCGGAGGGAGCTGTTTTTT
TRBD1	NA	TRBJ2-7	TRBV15	CATSREQGREQYF	TGTGCCACCAGCAGAGAACAGGGGCGAGAGCAGTACTTC
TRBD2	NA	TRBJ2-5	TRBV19	CASSIGSSGVIGETQYF	TGTGCCAGTAGTATTGGATCTAGCGGGGTTATTGGAGAGACCCAGTACTTC
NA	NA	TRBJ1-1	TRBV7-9	CAAGHMNSEAFF	TGTGCGGCAGGGCACATGAACTCTGAAGCTTTCTTT
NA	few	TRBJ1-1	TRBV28	CASSLFRMGGEAFF	TGTGCCAGCAGTTTATTTCGTATGGGAGGTGAAGCTTTCTTT
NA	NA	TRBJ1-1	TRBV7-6	CATSGNLNSNTEAFF	TGTGCGACCTCAGGGAACCTAAACTCGAACACTGAAGCTTTCTTT
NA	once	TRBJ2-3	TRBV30	CAWSVRGATDTQYF	TGTGCCTGGAGTGTACGGGGGGCCACAGATACGCAGTATTTT
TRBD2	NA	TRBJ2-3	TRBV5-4	CASSLSSGVSTDTQYF	TGTGCCAGCAGCTTGTCTAGCGGGGTCAGCACAGATACGCAGTATTTT
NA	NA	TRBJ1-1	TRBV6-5	CASSWAGNYNAEAFF	TGTGCCAGCAGTTGGGCCGGTAATTATAACGCTGAAGCTTTCTTT
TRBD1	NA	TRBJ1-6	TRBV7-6	CASSSDRASSPLHF	TGTGCCAGCAGCTCGGACAGGGCGAGTTCACCCCTCCACTTT
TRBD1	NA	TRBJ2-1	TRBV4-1	CASSQEGTGPRDEQFF	TGCGCCAGCAGCCAAGAGGGGACAGGGCCCAGGGATGAGCAGTTCTTC
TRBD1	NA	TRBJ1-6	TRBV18	CASSPGQEYSPLHF	TGTGCCAGCTCACCGGGACAGGAGTATTCGCCCCTCCACTTT
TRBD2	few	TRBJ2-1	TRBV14	CASSPRTSGAHYNEQFF	TGTGCCAGCAGCCCCCGGACTAGCGGGGCCCACTACAATGAGCAGTTCTTC
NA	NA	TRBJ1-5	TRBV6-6	CASSGQNNQPQHF	TGTGCCAGCAGTGGACAAAACAATCAGCCCCAGCATTTT
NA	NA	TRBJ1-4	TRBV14	CASSQEVGWKLFF	TGTGCCAGCAGCCAAGAGGTCGGTTGGAAACTGTTTTTT
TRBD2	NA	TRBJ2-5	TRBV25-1	CASRIMTSGRQTQYF	TGTGCCAGCAGAATCATGACTAGCGGGAGGCAGACCCAGTACTTC
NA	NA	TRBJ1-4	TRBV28	CASSFATNEKLFF	TGTGCCAGCAGTTTCGCAACTAATGAAAAACTGTTTTTT
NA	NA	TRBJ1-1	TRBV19	CASSILGLNTEAFF	TGTGCCAGTAGTATTTTGGGCTTGAACACTGAAGCTTTCTTT
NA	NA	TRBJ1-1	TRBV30	CAWSVLQDVGGNTEAFF	TGTGCCTGGAGTGTACTGCAGGACGTCGGGGGGAACACTGAAGCTTTCTTT
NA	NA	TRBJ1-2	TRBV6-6	CASRNRGYTF	TGTGCCAGCAGAAATCGGGGCTACACCTTC
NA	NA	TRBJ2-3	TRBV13	CASRRRQSTDTQYF	TGTGCCAGCAGACGAAGACAGAGCACAGATACGCAGTATTTT
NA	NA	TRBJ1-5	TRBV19	CASSPTARGEWSNQPQHF	TGTGCCAGTAGCCCAACGGCCAGGGGAGAGTGGAGCAATCAGCCCCAGCATTTT
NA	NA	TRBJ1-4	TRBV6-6	CASSYSPLRAVEKLFF	TGTGCCAGCAGTTACTCCCCCCTGAGGGCGGTTGAAAAACTGTTTTTT
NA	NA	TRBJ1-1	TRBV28	CASSHLAENTEAFF	TGTGCCAGCAGCCACCTGGCGGAGAACACTGAAGCTTTCTTT
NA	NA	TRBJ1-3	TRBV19	CASSIDGPFRGANGNTIYF	TGTGCCAGTAGTATAGACGGCCCTTTTCGGGGGGCGAATGGAAACACCATATATTTT
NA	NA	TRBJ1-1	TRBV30	CAWRRGSEAFF	TGTGCCTGGAGAAGGGGCTCTGAAGCTTTCTTT
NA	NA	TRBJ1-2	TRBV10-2	CASSPGYGYTF	TGCGCCAGCAGCCCGGGCTATGGCTACACCTTC
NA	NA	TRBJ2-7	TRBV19	CASSIRARGSYEQYF	NA
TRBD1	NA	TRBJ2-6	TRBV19	CASTTGTGIGANVLTF	TGTGCCAGTACTACGGGGACAGGGATAGGGGCCAACGTCCTGACTTTC
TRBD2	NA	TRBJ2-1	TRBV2	CASSWVRGADEQFF	TGTGCCAGCAGCTGGGTGCGGGGGGCCGATGAGCAGTTCTTC
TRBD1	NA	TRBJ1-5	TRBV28	CASSSVQGDRQPQHF	TGTGCCAGCAGTTCAGTGCAGGGGGATCGCCAGCCCCAGCATTTT
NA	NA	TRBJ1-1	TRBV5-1	CASSTTELNTEAFF	TGCGCCAGCAGCACGACAGAACTGAACACTGAAGCTTTCTTT
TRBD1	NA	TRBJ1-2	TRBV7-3	CASSPRGLDYGYTF	TGTGCCAGCAGCCCGAGGGGGCTTGACTATGGCTACACCTTC
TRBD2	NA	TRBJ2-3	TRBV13	CASSLGLAVGDTQYF	TGTGCCAGCAGCTTAGGGCTAGCGGTGGGAGATACGCAGTATTTT
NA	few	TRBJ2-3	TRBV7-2	CASSLRRTDTQYF	TGTGCCAGCAGCTTAAGGAGGACAGATACGCAGTATTTT
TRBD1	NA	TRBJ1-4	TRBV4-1	CASSQVWTGGGKLFF	TGCGCCAGCAGCCAAGTTTGGACAGGAGGGGGAAAACTGTTTTTT
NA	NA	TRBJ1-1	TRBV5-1	CASSLVVNTEAFF	TGCGCCAGCAGCTTGGTCGTGAACACTGAAGCTTTCTTT
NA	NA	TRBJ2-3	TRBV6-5	CASSYRGAGTDTQYF	TGTGCCAGCAGTTACCGGGGGGCCGGCACAGATACGCAGTATTTT
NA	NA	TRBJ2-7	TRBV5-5	CASSLSVNF	TGTGCCAGCAGCTTATCTGTAAATTTC